This T cell receptor (beta chain) was retrieved from a study of T cell responses to AZD1222 COVID-19 vaccine. Overall study findings and caveats: Two AZD1222 doses significantly raised spike-specific TCR breadth and depth over controls. Every sample of the repertoires postdated the peak T cell response.

Measured with immunoSEQ multiplex PCR; TCRdb has only the in-frame clones, and not every one. Of over 90,000 clones in the sample, about nine tenths were seen once. V lost 2 bases, J lost 3 bases, and 16 bases lay in between. From germline, CDR1 is LNHDA and CDR2 SQIVND (reference sequence). This CDR3 spans 16 amino acids. As regards this clone: Its cognate antigen is unknown.

The material was peripheral blood, obtained on day 0 of AZD1222 vaccination. This receptor was identified in an adult in good health. The chain carries TRBV19 and TRBJ1-2, with a tentative D call TRBD1 (6 bases). CDR3 nucleotide sequence: TGTGCCAGTAGTATAACCGGGGGGGCTGAGGACTATGGCTACACCTTC. Protein: CASSITGGAEDYGYTF. Supplemented by reference TRBV19 and TRBJ1-2, the full variable domain reads DGGITQSPKYLFRKEGQNVTLSCEQNLNHDAMYWYRQDPGQGLRLIYYSQIVNDFQKGDIAEGYSVSREKKESFPLTVTSAQKNPTAFYLCASSITGGAEDYGYTFGSGTRLTVV.